The sequence of this T cell receptor beta chain was determined in a study of blood T cell repertoires in COVID-19. Study as a whole: The United States, Italy and Spain provided the acute and convalescent COVID-19 samples. The analysed material was cDNA or gDNA that came from T cells, B-cell-depleted T cells, or PBMCs.

Germline V CDR1 and CDR2: MGHRA, YSYEKL. J was trimmed by 3 bases and V by 3 bases; bases with no gene match: 4. This CDR3 spans 14 amino acids. Patients in Seattle were enrolled during active infection, then followed longitudinally. The method was immunoSEQ multiplex PCR; TCRdb's version includes in-frame clones alone and lacks a portion of them. The table lists fewer than 350,000 clones, roughly 88% of them singletons, with 1.5% to 2% in the top ten. This receptor was identified in a woman aged 25 to 39 with COVID-19, enrolled during active disease. The V call is TRBV4-1, the J call TRBJ2-7; 8 bases line up with TRBD1. The sequencing sample was made of peripheral blood. In DNA, the CDR3 is TGCGCCAGCAGCCAGGACAGGGTCGTCTACGAGCAGTACGTC. Residues: CASSQDRVVYEQYV.